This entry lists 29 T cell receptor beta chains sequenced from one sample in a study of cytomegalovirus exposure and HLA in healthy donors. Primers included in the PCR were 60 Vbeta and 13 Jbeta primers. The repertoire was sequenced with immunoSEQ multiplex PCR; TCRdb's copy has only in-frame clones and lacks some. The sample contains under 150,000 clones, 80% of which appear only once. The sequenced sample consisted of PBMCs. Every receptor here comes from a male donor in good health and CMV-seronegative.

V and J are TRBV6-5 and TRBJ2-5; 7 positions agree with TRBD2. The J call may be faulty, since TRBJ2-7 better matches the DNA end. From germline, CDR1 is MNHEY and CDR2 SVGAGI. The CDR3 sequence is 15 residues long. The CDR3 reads CASGVAGVGAYEQYF. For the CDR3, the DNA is TGTGCCAGCGGGGTAGCGGGTGTTGGGGCCTACGAGCAGTACTTC.

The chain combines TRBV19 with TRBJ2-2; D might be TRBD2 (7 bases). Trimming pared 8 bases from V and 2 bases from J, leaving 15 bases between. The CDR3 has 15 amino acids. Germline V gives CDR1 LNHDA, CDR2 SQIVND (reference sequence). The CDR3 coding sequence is TGTGCCAGTCGGGGGGCTAGTCGAAACACCGGGGAGCTGTTTTTT. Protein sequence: CASRGASRNTGELFF. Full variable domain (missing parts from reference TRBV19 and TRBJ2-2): DGGITQSPKYLFRKEGQNVTLSCEQNLNHDAMYWYRQDPGQGLRLIYYSQIVNDFQKGDIAEGYSVSREKKESFPLTVTSAQKNPTAFYLCASRGASRNTGELFFGEGSRLTVL.

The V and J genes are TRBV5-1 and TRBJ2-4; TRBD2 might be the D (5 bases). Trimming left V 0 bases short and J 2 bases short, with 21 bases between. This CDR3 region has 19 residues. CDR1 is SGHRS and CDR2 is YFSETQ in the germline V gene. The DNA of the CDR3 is TGCGCCAGCAGCTTGGCAAGTCCGGGGTCGGGTCTGACCAAAAACATTCAGTACTTC. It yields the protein CASSLASPGSGLTKNIQYF.

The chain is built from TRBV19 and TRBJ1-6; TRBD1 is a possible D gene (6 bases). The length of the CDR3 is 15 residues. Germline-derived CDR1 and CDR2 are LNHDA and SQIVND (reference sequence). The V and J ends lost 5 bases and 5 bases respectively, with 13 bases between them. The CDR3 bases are TGTGCCAGTAGTGCGACGGACAGCCATAATTCACCCCTCCACTTT. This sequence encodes CASSATDSHNSPLHF.

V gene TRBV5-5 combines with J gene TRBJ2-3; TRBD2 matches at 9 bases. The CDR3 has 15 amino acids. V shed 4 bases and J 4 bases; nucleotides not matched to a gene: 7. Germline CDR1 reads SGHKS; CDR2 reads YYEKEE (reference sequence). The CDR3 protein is CASSDISGGSDTQYF. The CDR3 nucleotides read TGTGCCAGCAGCGATATTAGCGGGGGCTCAGATACGCAGTATTTT.

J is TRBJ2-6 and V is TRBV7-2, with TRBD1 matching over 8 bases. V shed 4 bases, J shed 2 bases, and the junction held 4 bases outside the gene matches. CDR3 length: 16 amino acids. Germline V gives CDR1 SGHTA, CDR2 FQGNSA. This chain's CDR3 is CASSYLQGAGANVLTF. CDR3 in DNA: TGTGCCAGCAGCTATCTACAGGGGGCTGGGGCCAACGTCCTGACTTTC.

The CDR3 loop reads CASSDRVLNEKLFF. DNA of the CDR3: TGTGCCAGCAGCGACCGGGTCTTAAATGAAAAACTGTTTTTT. This chain uses TRBV7-9 with TRBJ1-4; D unresolved. This CDR3 is built from 14 residues. CDR1 and CDR2 (germline): SEHNR, FQNEAQ (reference sequence). V was pared by 5 bases and J by 5 bases, with 12 bases between.

The CDR3 here is CASSQTPGSEDQPQHF. Written as DNA, the CDR3 is TGTGCCAGCAGCCAAACGCCGGGTTCTGAAGATCAGCCCCAGCATTTT. The chain is built from TRBV7-2 and TRBJ1-5; D ambiguous. Trimming left V 5 bases short and J 5 bases short, with 19 bases between. Germline V gene lookup returns CDR1 SGHTA and CDR2 FQGNSA. The CDR3 covers 16 residues.

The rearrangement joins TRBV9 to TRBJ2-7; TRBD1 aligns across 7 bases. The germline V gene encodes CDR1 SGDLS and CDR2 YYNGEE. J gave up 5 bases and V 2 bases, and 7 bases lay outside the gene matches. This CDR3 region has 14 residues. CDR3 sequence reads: CASSVGVRGNEQYF. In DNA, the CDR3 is TGTGCCAGCAGCGTCGGGGTCAGGGGGAACGAGCAGTACTTC.

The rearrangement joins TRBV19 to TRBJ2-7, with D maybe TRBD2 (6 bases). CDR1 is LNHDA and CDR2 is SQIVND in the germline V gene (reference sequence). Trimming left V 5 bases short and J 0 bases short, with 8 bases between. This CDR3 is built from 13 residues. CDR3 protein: CASSGGFSYEQYF. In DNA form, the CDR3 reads TGTGCCAGTAGTGGGGGGTTCTCCTACGAGCAGTACTTC.

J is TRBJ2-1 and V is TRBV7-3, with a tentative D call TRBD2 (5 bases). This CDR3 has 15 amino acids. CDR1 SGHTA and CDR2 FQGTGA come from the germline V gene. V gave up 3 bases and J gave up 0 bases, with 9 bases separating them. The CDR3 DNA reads TGTGCCAGCAGCTTTGCAGCGGTCTCCTACAATGAGCAGTTCTTC. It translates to CASSFAAVSYNEQFF. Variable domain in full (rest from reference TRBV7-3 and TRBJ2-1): GAGVSQTPSNKVTEKGKYVELRCDPISGHTALYWYRQSLGQGPEFLIYFQGTGAADDSGLPNDRFFAVRPEGSVSTLKIQRTERGDSAVYLCASSFAAVSYNEQFFGPGTRLTVL.

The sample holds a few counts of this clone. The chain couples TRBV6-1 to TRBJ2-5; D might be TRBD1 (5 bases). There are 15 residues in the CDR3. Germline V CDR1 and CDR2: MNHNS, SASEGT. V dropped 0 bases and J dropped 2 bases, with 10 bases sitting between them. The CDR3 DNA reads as TGTGCCAGCAGTGAAGCGAGCACAGGTCAAGAGACCCAGTACTTC. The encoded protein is CASSEASTGQETQYF.

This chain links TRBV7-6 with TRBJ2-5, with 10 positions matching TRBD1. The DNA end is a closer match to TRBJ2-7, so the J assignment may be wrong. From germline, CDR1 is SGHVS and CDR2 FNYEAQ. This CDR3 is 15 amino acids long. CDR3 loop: CASSLGQGFSYEQYF. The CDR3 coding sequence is TGTGCCAGCAGCTTGGGACAGGGGTTCTCCTACGAGCAGTACTTC.

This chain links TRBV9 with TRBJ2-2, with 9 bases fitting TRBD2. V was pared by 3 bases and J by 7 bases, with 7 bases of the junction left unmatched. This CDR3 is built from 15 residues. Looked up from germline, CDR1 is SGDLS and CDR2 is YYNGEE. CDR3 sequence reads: CASSAPSGKVGELFF. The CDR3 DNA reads TGTGCCAGCAGCGCCCCTAGCGGGAAAGTCGGGGAGCTGTTTTTT.

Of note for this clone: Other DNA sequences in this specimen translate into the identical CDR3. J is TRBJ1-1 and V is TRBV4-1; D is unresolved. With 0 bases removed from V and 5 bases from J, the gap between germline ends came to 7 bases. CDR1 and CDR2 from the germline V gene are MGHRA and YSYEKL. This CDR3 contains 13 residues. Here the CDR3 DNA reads TGCGCCAGCAGCCAAGATAGAGGTACTGAAGCTTTCTTT. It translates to CASSQDRGTEAFF.

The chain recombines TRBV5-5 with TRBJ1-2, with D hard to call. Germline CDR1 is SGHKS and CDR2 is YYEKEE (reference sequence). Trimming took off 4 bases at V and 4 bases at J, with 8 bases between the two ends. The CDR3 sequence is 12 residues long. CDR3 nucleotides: TGTGCCAGCAGCCTGGACGGCTATGGCTACACCTTC. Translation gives CASSLDGYGYTF.

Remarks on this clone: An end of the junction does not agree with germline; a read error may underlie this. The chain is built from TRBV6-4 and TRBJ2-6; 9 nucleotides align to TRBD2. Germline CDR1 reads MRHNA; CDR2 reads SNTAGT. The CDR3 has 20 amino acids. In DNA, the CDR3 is TGTGCCAGCAGCCCCCGCCTGGCTAGCGGGGTCCTCTCTGGGGCCAACGGCCTGACTTTC. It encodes CASSPRLASGVLSGANGLTF.

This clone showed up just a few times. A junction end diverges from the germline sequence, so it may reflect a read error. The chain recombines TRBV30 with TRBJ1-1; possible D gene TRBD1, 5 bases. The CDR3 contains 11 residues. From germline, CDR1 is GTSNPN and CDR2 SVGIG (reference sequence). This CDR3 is CAWSVGPPRVF. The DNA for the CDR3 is TGTGCCTGGAGTGTGGGGCCCCCGCGCGTCTTT.

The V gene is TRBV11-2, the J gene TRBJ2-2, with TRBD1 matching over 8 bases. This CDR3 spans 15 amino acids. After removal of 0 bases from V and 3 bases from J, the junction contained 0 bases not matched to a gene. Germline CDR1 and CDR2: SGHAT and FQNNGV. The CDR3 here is CASSLDRGHTGELFF. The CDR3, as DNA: TGTGCCAGCAGCTTAGACAGGGGGCACACCGGGGAGCTGTTTTTT.

The DNA for the CDR3 is TGTGCCAACCGGGACAGGGAGGTAGGAGCTTTCTTT. Residues: CANRDREVGAFF. The genes are TRBV2 and TRBJ1-1; TRBD1 matches at 9 bases. Germline values: CDR1 SNHLY, CDR2 FYNNEI. J lost 10 bases, V lost 10 bases, and 10 bases had no gene match. The length of the CDR3 is 12 residues.

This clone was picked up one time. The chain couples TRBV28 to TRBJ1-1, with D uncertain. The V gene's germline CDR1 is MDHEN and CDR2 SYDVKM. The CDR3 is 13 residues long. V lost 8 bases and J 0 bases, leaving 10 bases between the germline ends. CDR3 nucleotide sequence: TGTGCCAGCGTCCGGGGTGTGAACACTGAAGCTTTCTTT. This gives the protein CASVRGVNTEAFF.

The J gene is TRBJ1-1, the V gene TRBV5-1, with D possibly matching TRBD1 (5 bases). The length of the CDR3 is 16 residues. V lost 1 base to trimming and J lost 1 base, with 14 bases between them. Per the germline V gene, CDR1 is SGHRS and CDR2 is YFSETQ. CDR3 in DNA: TGCGCCAGCAGCTTGAATCCCGACAGAACGAACACTGAAGCTTTCTTT. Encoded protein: CASSLNPDRTNTEAFF.

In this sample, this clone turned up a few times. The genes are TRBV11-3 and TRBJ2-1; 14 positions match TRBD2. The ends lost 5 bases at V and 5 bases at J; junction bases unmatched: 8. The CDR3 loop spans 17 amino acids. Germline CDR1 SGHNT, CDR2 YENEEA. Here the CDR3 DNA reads TGTGCCAGCAGCCTAGGGACTAGCGGGAGTCTTAACAATGAGCAGTTCTTC. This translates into CASSLGTSGSLNNEQFF.

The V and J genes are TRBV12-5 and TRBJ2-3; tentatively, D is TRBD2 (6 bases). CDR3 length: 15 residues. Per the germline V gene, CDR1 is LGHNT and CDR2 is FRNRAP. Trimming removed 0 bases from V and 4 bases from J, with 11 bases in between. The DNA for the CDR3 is TGTGCTAGTGGTTTGGTAGTCGGGGAGGCAGATACGCAGTATTTT. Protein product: CASGLVVGEADTQYF.

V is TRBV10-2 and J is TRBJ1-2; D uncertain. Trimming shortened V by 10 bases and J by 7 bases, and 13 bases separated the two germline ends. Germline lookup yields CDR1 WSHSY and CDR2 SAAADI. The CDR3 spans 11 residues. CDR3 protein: CATKEPGGYTF. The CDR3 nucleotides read TGCGCCACTAAGGAGCCGGGTGGCTACACCTTC.

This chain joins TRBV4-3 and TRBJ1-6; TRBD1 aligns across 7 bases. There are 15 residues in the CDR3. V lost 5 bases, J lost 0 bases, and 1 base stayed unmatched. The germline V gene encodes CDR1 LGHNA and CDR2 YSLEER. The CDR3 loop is CASSYRGSYNSPLHF. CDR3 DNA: TGCGCCAGCAGCTACAGGGGCTCCTATAATTCACCCCTCCACTTT.

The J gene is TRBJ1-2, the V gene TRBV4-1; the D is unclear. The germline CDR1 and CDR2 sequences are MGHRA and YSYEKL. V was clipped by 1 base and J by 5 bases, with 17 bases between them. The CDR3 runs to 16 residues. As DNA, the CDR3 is TGCGCCAGCAGCCAAGGAGGAGGTCGACTTTTATATGGCTACACCTTC. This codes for CASSQGGGRLLYGYTF.

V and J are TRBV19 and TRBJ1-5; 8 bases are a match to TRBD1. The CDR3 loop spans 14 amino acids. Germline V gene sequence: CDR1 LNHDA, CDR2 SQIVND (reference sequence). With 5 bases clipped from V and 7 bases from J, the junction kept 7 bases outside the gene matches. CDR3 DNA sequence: TGTGCCAGTAGTCCAAGGACAGGGAGGCAGCCCCAGCATTTT. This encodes CASSPRTGRQPQHF.

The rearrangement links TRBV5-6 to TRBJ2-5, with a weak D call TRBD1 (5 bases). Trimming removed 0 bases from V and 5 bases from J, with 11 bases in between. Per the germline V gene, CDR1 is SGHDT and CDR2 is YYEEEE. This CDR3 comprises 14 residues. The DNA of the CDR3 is TGTGCCAGCAGCTTGGCGTTCAGGGTGGAGACCCAGTACTTC. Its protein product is CASSLAFRVETQYF.